This TCR beta chain was profiled in a study of shared clonotypes between healthy human individuals. There are 12 residues in the CDR3. CDR1 and CDR2 from the germline V gene are PRHDT and FYEKMQ (reference sequence). The V end lost 6 bases, the J end lost 7 bases, and 10 bases lay between the germline ends. Clones were sequenced by immunoSEQ multiplex PCR, and TCRdb holds only the in-frame ones, with some missing. The sample includes under 1 million clones, roughly 96% seen only once; the top ten take under 0.25%. Terminally differentiated effector memory CD45RA+ cells were left out of the naive CD8 fraction, which was CD45RO-negative and positively selected for CCR7.

The sequence came from a man between 25 and 39 years old in good health. What was sequenced was naive CD8+ T cells sorted from blood. The rearrangement uses TRBV13 and TRBJ2-1, with D perhaps TRBD1 (6 bases). CDR3 sequence (DNA): TGTGCCAGCAGAGGCACAGGGAATGAGCAGTTCTTC. Protein product: CASRGTGNEQFF.